Below are 15 T cell receptor beta chains sequenced from a single sample in a study of identical twins. A single record per CDR3 protein comes from TCRdb applying MiXCR to the 5' RACE reads. The repertoire includes about 430,000 distinct CDR3 sequences, around 18% of them detected once, and around 12% sits in the top ten. Sequencing was done on a sample of naive T cells sorted from blood. These TCRs come from a middle-aged man in good health.

On this clonotype itself: A much larger clonotype is one base distant, so this may be a read error. The chain is built from TRBV4-3 and TRBJ2-1, with 8 bases matching TRBD2. CDR1 and CDR2 (germline): LGHNA, YSLEER. V gave up 0 bases and J gave up 4 bases; unmatched junction bases: 2. The CDR3 runs to 15 residues. The CDR3: CASSQELAVYNEQFF. The CDR3 DNA reads TGCGCCAGCAGCCAAGAACTAGCGGTGTACAATGAGCAGTTCTTC.

This clonotype was counted only a few times. The CDR3, as DNA: TGTGCCAGCAGTTTTTTCGGGGGGGGCGGTAATGAGCAGTTCTTC. Encoded protein: CASSFFGGGGNEQFF. This chain links TRBV12-3 or TRBV12-4 with TRBJ2-1; TRBD2 agrees at 8 bases. J gave up 7 bases and V 3 bases, and 8 bases lay outside the gene matches. The CDR3 loop spans 15 amino acids.

J is TRBJ2-2 and V is TRBV10-3; possible D gene TRBD2, 6 bases. In germline, CDR1 is ENHRY, CDR2 SYGVKD. V was clipped by 10 bases and J by 2 bases, with 11 bases between them. The CDR3 spans 13 residues. As DNA, the CDR3 is TGTGCCACGATGGGACTTAACACCGGGGAGCTGTTTTTT. This translates into CATMGLNTGELFF.

This clonotype has a handful of counts. The rearrangement uses TRBV12-3 or TRBV12-4 and TRBJ1-5; D is ambiguous. V was clipped by 4 bases and J by 4 bases, with 17 bases between them. The CDR3 has 16 amino acids. CDR3 in DNA: TGTGCCAGCAGTTCCCCCCGGACCGGGGTTAATCAGCCCCAGCATTTT. This translates into CASSSPRTGVNQPQHF.

This clonotype occurred many times. This chain joins TRBV12-3 or TRBV12-4 and TRBJ1-5; weak D call: TRBD1 (6 bases). The V gene lost 6 bases and the J gene lost 3 bases, with 12 bases spanning the gap. CDR3 length equals 14 residues. CDR3 in DNA: TGTGCCAGCAGCCCCGGACAGCTCAATCAGCCCCAGCATTTT. Amino acids: CASSPGQLNQPQHF.

The V and J genes are TRBV10-3 and TRBJ2-1, with TRBD2 identical over 9 bases. The CDR3 spans 15 residues. Trimming took 6 bases from V and 9 from J; bases not matched to a gene: 12. Per germline, CDR1 ENHRY and CDR2 SYGVKD. In DNA, the CDR3 is TGTGCCATCAGGCCCCACGAGCGGGGGGCCAGTGAGCAGTTCTTC. This encodes CAIRPHERGASEQFF.

V gene TRBV5-1 combines with J gene TRBJ1-2; D gene ambiguous. Between the trimmed V and J ends, which lost 4 bases and 4 bases, there was a span of 8 bases. Per germline, CDR1 SGHRS and CDR2 YFSETQ. CDR3 size: 12 residues. CDR3 residues: CASSGTTYGYTF. The DNA of the CDR3 is TGCGCCAGCAGCGGCACAACCTATGGCTACACCTTC. The whole variable domain, filled in from reference TRBV5-1 and TRBJ1-2, reads KAGVTQTPRYLIKTRGQQVTLSCSPISGHRSVSWYQQTPGQGLQFLFEYFSETQRNKGNFPGRFSGRQFSNSRSEMNVSTLELGDSALYLCASSGTTYGYTFGSGTRLTVV.

The chain uses TRBV7-2 and TRBJ1-4; D is unclear. Deletions cut 5 bases from V and 8 bases from J, with 15 bases between. The CDR3 totals 14 residues. CDR1 is SGHTA, CDR2 FQGNSA, per germline. The CDR3 bases are TGTGCCAGCAGCCCTGACGCCGGTTGGGAAAAACTGTTTTTT. Translated: CASSPDAGWEKLFF.

In this sample, this clonotype turned up many times. The chain has TRBV5-1 and TRBJ2-1; 8 positions agree with TRBD2. Germline CDR1 reads SGHRS; CDR2 reads YFSETQ. V shed 4 bases, J shed 3 bases, and the junction held 9 bases outside the gene matches. The CDR3 runs to 16 residues. The DNA of the CDR3 is TGCGCCAGCAGCCCGGCGGTAGCGGGACTCTACAATGAGCAGTTCTTC. This encodes CASSPAVAGLYNEQFF. The variable domain in full, with the rest retrieved from reference TRBV5-1 and TRBJ2-1, is KAGVTQTPRYLIKTRGQQVTLSCSPISGHRSVSWYQQTPGQGLQFLFEYFSETQRNKGNFPGRFSGRQFSNSRSEMNVSTLELGDSALYLCASSPAVAGLYNEQFFGPGTRLTVL.

This clonotype was found a few times. This may be a read error, as it is one base from a much larger clone. The V call is TRBV9, the J call TRBJ1-2; weak D call: TRBD1 (5 bases). Per the germline V gene, CDR1 is SGDLS and CDR2 is YYNGEE. The CDR3 length is 13 residues. As DNA, the CDR3 is TGTGCCAGCAGCCCGGGGGGGAGATCCGGCTACCCCTTC. Translation gives CASSPGGRSGYPF.

Many counts were recorded for this clonotype. The DNA of the CDR3 is TGTGCCAGCAGTCCCACCACTAGCGGGGGGGCTATGAGCTCCTACAATGAGCAGTTCTTC. It yields the protein CASSPTTSGGAMSSYNEQFF. The gene calls are TRBV12-3 or TRBV12-4 and TRBJ2-1; TRBD2 matches 13 bases. With 5 bases clipped from V and 0 bases from J, the junction kept 13 bases outside the gene matches. This CDR3 is built from 20 residues.

At least ten counts were recorded for this clonotype. The chain couples TRBV4-1 to TRBJ1-2; the match to TRBD1 covers 7 bases. The J segment lost 4 bases and the V segment lost 2 bases, leaving 4 bases of the junction unmatched. The CDR3 sequence is 14 residues long. Germline assignment: CDR1 MGHRA and CDR2 YSYEKL. The CDR3 sequence is CASSQRGQSYGYTF. The CDR3 DNA reads TGCGCCAGCAGCCAACGGGGACAGAGCTATGGCTACACCTTC.

The rearrangement joins TRBV12-3 or TRBV12-4 to TRBJ2-5, with 8 bases that match TRBD1. Trimming took 5 bases from V and 1 from J; bases not matched to a gene: 9. The CDR3 totals 16 residues. The CDR3: CASSPGAGGLQETQYF. The CDR3 nucleotides read TGTGCCAGCAGTCCCGGCGCAGGGGGCCTCCAAGAGACCCAGTACTTC.

This clonotype was counted at least ten times. The rearrangement links TRBV4-3 to TRBJ1-6, with D possibly TRBD1 on 5 matching bases. The CDR3 consists of 13 residues. V lost 6 bases to trimming and J lost 6 bases, with 9 bases between them. Germline CDR1 is LGHNA and CDR2 is YSLEER. DNA of the CDR3: TGCGCCAGCAGGAAGGGGCCTAATTCACCCCTCCACTTT. It codes for CASRKGPNSPLHF.

The table lists this clonotype with many counts. Germline and junction disagree at one end, which may indicate a read error. This chain uses TRBV7-3 with TRBJ2-1, with D unresolved. Per the germline V gene, CDR1 is SGHTA and CDR2 is FQGTGA. The CDR3 contains 12 residues. The DNA for the CDR3 is TGCGCCAGCAGCCTAATCGGGAATGAGCAGTTCTTC. Protein product: CASSLIGNEQFF.